One TCR beta chain is described in this entry. Its target is not known. The data belong to a study of CD8+ T cells in alopecia areata. Study details: Patients in the treated group were given tofacitinib by mouth, 5 to 10 mg twice a day. General observations from the study: Against the mouse data, patients shared TCRs less clearly, possibly for HLA reasons. More clonal than normal scalp was lesional scalp, particularly alopecia totalis/universalis.

Treatment indicated: oral pan-JAK inhibitor, 5-10 mg twice daily. Cell sorting was applied to PBMCs, and CD4+ and CD8+ T cells were collected. Reverse transcribed after extraction, RNA yielded cDNA as the sequencing template. The protocol was immunoSEQ multiplex PCR, while the TCRdb copy is restricted to in-frame clones and leaves out a portion. This repertoire shows more than 95,000 clones, over 60% found once; its top ten account for more than 5%. In germline, CDR1 is SGHDT, CDR2 YYEEEE. V was pared by 4 bases and J by 4 bases, with 12 bases of the junction left unmatched. The CDR3 sequence is 16 residues long.

The input for sequencing was CD4+ T cells sorted from blood, taken at week 4, from a patient treated with tofacitinib. The gene calls are TRBV5-6 and TRBJ1-1; 8 nucleotides line up with TRBD1. The clonotype was recovered from a human donor with alopecia areata. The CDR3 reads CASSVDRAFTSTEAFF. Here the CDR3 DNA reads TGTGCCAGCAGCGTGGACAGGGCATTTACGAGCACTGAAGCTTTCTTT.